The clone carrying this TCR beta chain was recorded a few times. Its target is not known. This sample was included in a study of T cells in Graves' hyperthyroidism and ophthalmopathy. CDR3 length: 17 residues. CDR1 and CDR2 from the germline V gene are SGHTA and FQGNSA. V gave up 2 bases and J gave up 3 bases; unmatched junction bases: 9. Researchers took RNA transcripts and amplified the TCR beta CDR3 regions from them. HTBI primers were used for first-round RT-PCR of the TCR CDR3. One entry per CDR3 protein results from TCRdb running MiXCR on the multiplex PCR reads. The sample yields around 700,000 distinct CDR3 sequences, 30% to 40% seen once. Hyperthyroidism of Graves' type that showed no ophthalmopathy progression within 18 months was stable. Exclusions: uncontrolled infection, other autoimmune disease, pregnancy, lactation. Around 10 ml fresh peripheral blood yielded the PBMCs. Study-wide results and limits: Most clonotypes that expanded in the thyroid above 0.001 also showed up in blood.

This chain uses TRBV7-2 with TRBJ1-4, with 7 bases aligning to TRBD1. The source of this sequence is a woman between 40 and 55 years old with Graves' hyperthyroidism. The source material was blood. Here the CDR3 DNA reads TGTGCCAGCAGCTTATCAGGGACAGCCTACGCTAATGAAAAACTGTTTTTT. This encodes CASSLSGTAYANEKLFF.